This is a list of T cell receptor beta chains from one sample in a study of Ad26.COV2.S vaccination and SARS-CoV-2 variants. Generated by immunoSEQ multiplex PCR, the TCRdb table keeps only in-frame clones and is missing some. Of about 680,000 clones listed, roughly 90% are singletons. The material sequenced was peripheral blood, taken in a trial of Ad26.COV2.S vaccine versus placebo. The receptors were sampled from a person between 18 and 65 years old who received the Ad26.COV2.S COVID-19 vaccine or a placebo. Each CDR3 is given with its conserved first and last residue.

CDR3,J,V
CASSLLGGIGTDTQYF,TRBJ2-3,TRBV27
CASSLTGDHQPQHF,TRBJ1-5,TRBV7-9
CASSFGQGRGYTF,TRBJ1-2,TRBV11-1
CASSLLGGGPQHF,TRBJ1-5,TRBV5-4
CASSLVGGPYEQYF,TRBJ2-7,TRBV7-2
CASTRTGEAGELFF,TRBJ2-2,TRBV19
CASSIVGTGGNEQFF,TRBJ2-1,TRBV19
CAISDPGLAKNIQYF,TRBJ2-4,TRBV10-3
CASSWVYTEAFF,TRBJ1-1,TRBV11-2
CASSLRWGGSYNEQFF,TRBJ2-1,TRBV5-1
CASSARAVTGELFF,TRBJ2-2,TRBV7-3
CASSLSMNTEAFF,TRBJ1-1,TRBV27
CASSQGPWGNEQFF,TRBJ2-1,TRBV14
CASSLGPGVLRGTEAFF,TRBJ1-1,TRBV7-6
CASSGGLMEHF,TRBJ2-5,TRBV2
CASSLSRSTEAFF,TRBJ1-1,TRBV11-2
CASSVQDHEQYF,TRBJ2-7,TRBV2
CASSSPSGSLINEQFF,TRBJ2-1,TRBV19
CASSLQGQVNQPQHF,TRBJ1-5,TRBV7-9
CAIQARSTDTQYF,TRBJ2-3,TRBV10-3
CASSPNPQGANSPLHF,TRBJ1-6,TRBV18
CASSSTSGDSGNTIYF,TRBJ1-3,TRBV11-2
CASSPGDLGYTF,TRBJ1-2,TRBV12-3/TRBV12-4
CASSIGYSGYNEQFF,TRBJ2-1,TRBV19
CASSLRGQPQHF,TRBJ1-5,TRBV7-2
CASSLWGSTGELFF,TRBJ2-2,TRBV7-2
CASSYMVDGGVRTDTQYF,TRBJ2-3,TRBV6-2/TRBV6-3
CAIKPTSPTGELFF,TRBJ2-2,TRBV19
CASSRSGTGYEQYF,TRBJ2-7,TRBV27
CASSGNQETQYF,TRBJ2-5,TRBV18
CASSIANNYEQYF,TRBJ2-7,TRBV19
CASSQGGGAYSEQFF,TRBJ2-1,TRBV14
CASSSNYGYTF,TRBJ1-2,TRBV9
CASSLARGQSSSNQPQHF,TRBJ1-5,TRBV7-2
CASATRSTDTQYF,TRBJ2-3,TRBV6-6
CASSWSGTNTDTQYF,TRBJ2-3,TRBV7-2
CASSTLTQGETGELFF,TRBJ2-2,TRBV27
CASSLATQLAVYNEQFF,TRBJ2-1,TRBV7-9
CASSHAGQGTSGYNEQFF,TRBJ2-1,TRBV7-3
CASSEEVTYEQYF,TRBJ2-7,TRBV6-1
CASSSNQGYYEQYF,TRBJ2-7,TRBV7-2
CASSLIGLAPNEQFF,TRBJ2-1,TRBV7-9
CASRPGTGHEQYF,TRBJ2-7,TRBV12-3/TRBV12-4
CASSPRTGYEQYF,TRBJ2-7,TRBV27
CASSDSGTSTDTQYF,TRBJ2-3,TRBV6-1
CASSIFWTGGGEQFF,TRBJ2-1,TRBV19
CASSDPDYEQYF,TRBJ2-7,TRBV2
CASSTYKGAGANVLTF,TRBJ2-6,TRBV11-2
CAAEDRVENIQYF,TRBJ2-4,TRBV19
CASIEGGEFQTQAFF,TRBJ1-1,TRBV3-1/TRBV3-2
CASRSGGYEQYF,TRBJ2-7,TRBV19
CASSSGAQPQHF,TRBJ1-5,TRBV27